This T cell receptor (beta chain) was recorded in a study of vaccination and CD4 T cells after COVID-19. In regard to this clonotype: What it binds is not known.

Germline V gene data show CDR1 as DFQATT and CDR2 as SNEGSKA (reference sequence). CDR3 length equals 13 residues. V was shortened by 1 base and J by 0 bases, with 7 bases between the two germline ends. The treatment: roughly 11-day PBMC culture with coronavirus spike peptide pools or control peptides (ViraFEST assay). Scientists ran DNA taken from cultured CD4+ T cells through the Oncomine TCR Beta short-read assay for sequencing. From the PCR reads, TCRdb called clonotypes with MiXCR, one entry per CDR3 protein. The sample includes 9,500 to 15,000 distinct CDR3 sequences, 55% to 65% of them seen just once.

The chain carries TRBV20-1 and TRBJ2-7; D is undetermined. The sequencing sample was made of CD4+ T cells from blood, cultured in vitro. The receptor was derived from a human donor who had recovered from COVID-19. In DNA, the CDR3 is TGCAGTGCTAGAGTGCGCGGCTCCTACGAGCAGTACTTC. It is translated as CSARVRGSYEQYF.